This T cell receptor beta chain was identified during a study of cytomegalovirus exposure and HLA in healthy donors. The CDR3 extends over 13 amino acids. V was clipped by 3 bases and J by 7 bases, with 13 bases between them. Germline CDR1 reads MDHEN; CDR2 reads SYDVKM. Study findings and constraints: Being productive about 90% or about 30% of the time was typical of most TCR beta V segments in an earlier analysis. In vitro experiments confirmed that three CMV-associated chains were specific for CMV antigens.

A remark on this clone: Its antigen is still unknown.

In the PCR, 60 Vbeta and 13 Jbeta primers were used. Assay used: immunoSEQ multiplex PCR; TCRdb lists only in-frame clones, some missing. Recorded here are around 71,000 clones; the top ten clones represent 1.5% to 2%. This TCR derives from a woman in her 30s in good health and CMV-seronegative. The rearrangement uses TRBV28 and TRBJ2-7; D perhaps matches TRBD1 (5 bases). The specimen was PBMCs. CDR3: CASSFPATEEQYF. CDR3 coding DNA: TGTGCCAGCAGTTTTCCGGCGACAGAAGAGCAGTACTTC.